Below are 26 T cell receptor beta chains sequenced from a single sample in a study of molecular identifiers for immune sequencing clone quantification (dated by TCRdb to the late 2010s). The method behind the library was PCR. The reads were generated on an Illumina HiSeq 4000. In TCRdb, the public reads were trimmed at Q25 with fastp and aligned with MiXCR, with productive beta chains retained. Identical CDR3 protein sequences are pooled into one entry, listed with their most common genes and DNA. A total of about 640,000 distinct CDR3 sequences appear in this sample, about 20% of them only once. The biggest ten clones account for roughly 0.9% of the sample. What was sequenced was naive CD8+ T cells from blood, with Jurkat cell RNA spiked in. Read against the paper, the sample's cell subset or site label means: FACS-sorted CD8+CD4-CCR7+CD45RA+ naive T cells. The receptors stem from a human donor in good health. Some libraries in this study had Jurkat cell RNA spiked in.

The chain combines TRBV29-1 with TRBJ1-2; no firm D call. Trimming left V 4 bases short and J 2 bases short, with 14 bases between. The germline V gene encodes CDR1 SQVTM and CDR2 ANQGSEA. The CDR3 covers 14 residues. This CDR3 reads CSVGGEEGNYGYTF. The CDR3 nucleotides read TGCAGCGTTGGAGGTGAAGAAGGGAACTATGGCTACACCTTC.

This clonotype has only a few counts. This chain links TRBV11-2 with TRBJ1-1; D is unresolved. The ends were cut back, 5 bases at V and 5 bases at J, with 12 bases in the middle. Germline-derived CDR1 and CDR2 are SGHAT and FQNNGV. The CDR3 runs to 13 residues. DNA of the CDR3: TGTGCCAGCAGCATGCTCCGGTTTACTGAAGCTTTCTTT. Its protein product is CASSMLRFTEAFF.

This clonotype was counted ten times or more. This chain links TRBV6-5 with TRBJ1-5; the D is unclear. The germline V gene encodes CDR1 MNHEY and CDR2 SVGAGI. V was shortened by 5 bases and J by 3 bases, with 17 bases between the two germline ends. This CDR3 has 16 amino acids. For the CDR3, the DNA is TGTGCCAGCAGTCCGTGGAGGCAGCCGCCCAATCAGCCCCAGCATTTT. It is translated as CASSPWRQPPNQPQHF.

The rearrangement uses TRBV19 and TRBJ2-2; D tentatively fits TRBD1 or TRBD2 (6 bases each). Trimming stripped 6 bases from V and 4 bases from J, with 18 bases between. The V gene's germline CDR1 is LNHDA and CDR2 SQIVND (reference sequence). The CDR3 has 16 residues. CDR3 bases: TGTGCCAGTAGACCCCCCCGGGGGCATGGCACCGGGGAGCTGTTTTTT. This encodes CASRPPRGHGTGELFF.

Worth noting for this clonotype: A much larger clone lies one base from this, so it may be a read error. The gene calls are TRBV29-1 and TRBJ1-3; D remains unclear. Germline CDR1 is SQVTM and CDR2 is ANQGSEA. This CDR3 has 11 amino acids. CDR3 in amino acids: CSVDTGSTIYF. The CDR3 DNA reads as TGCAGCGTTGACACTGGAAGCACCATATATTTT. The full variable domain, rest sourced from reference TRBV29-1 and TRBJ1-3, is SAVISQKPSRDICQRGTSLTIQCQVDSQVTMMFWYRQQPGQSLTLIATANQGSEATYESGFVIDKFPISRPNLTFSTLTVSNMSPEDSSIYLCSVDTGSTIYFGEGSWLTVV.

This clonotype appeared many times. The V and J genes are TRBV27 and TRBJ2-7; 7 bases agree with TRBD2. The trim removed 2 bases at V and 0 bases at J, leaving 10 bases unmatched. CDR1 is MNHEY, CDR2 SMNVEV, per germline (reference sequence). This CDR3 is 17 amino acids long. CDR3 bases: TGTGCCAGCAGTTTAAAGGCCCCTAGCGGCAACTCCTACGAGCAGTACTTC. The encoded protein is CASSLKAPSGNSYEQYF.

The J gene is TRBJ1-4, the V gene TRBV5-1, with D perhaps TRBD1 (6 bases). This CDR3 comprises 15 residues. Germline V gene sequence: CDR1 SGHRS, CDR2 YFSETQ. Trimming shortened V by 7 bases and J by 1 base, and 14 bases separated the two germline ends. DNA of the CDR3: TGCGCCAGCCAGTCCAGAGGGGGAACTAATGAAAAACTGTTTTTT. Protein: CASQSRGGTNEKLFF.

This clonotype was counted a few times. The CDR3 spells CASSFDTLTGPGDTQYF. The CDR3 coding sequence is TGTGCCAGCAGCTTCGACACTCTTACGGGACCGGGAGATACGCAGTATTTT. The chain has TRBV5-5 and TRBJ2-3; D is tentatively TRBD1 or TRBD2 (5 bases each). Germline CDR1 SGHKS, CDR2 YYEKEE (reference sequence). CDR3 length equals 17 residues. V lost 2 bases, J lost 5 bases, and 21 bases lay in between.

This chain joins TRBV4-1 and TRBJ1-1, with D unresolved. Germline CDR1 reads MGHRA; CDR2 reads YSYEKL. V shed 4 bases and J shed 1 base, with 16 bases lying between them. There are 16 residues in the CDR3. DNA of the CDR3: TGCGCCAGCAGCCGACTTGATCGTGGCCCGAACACTGAAGCTTTCTTT. Translated, it gives CASSRLDRGPNTEAFF.

This clonotype was counted many times. The CDR3 region has the DNA TGTGCCAGCAGGGTGGGGGGGGACCCCTACGAGCAGTACTTC. Translating gives CASRVGGDPYEQYF. The chain has TRBV6-5 and TRBJ2-7; TRBD2 aligns across 7 bases. The J segment lost 2 bases and the V segment lost 6 bases, leaving 7 bases of the junction unmatched. The CDR3 contains 14 residues. Per the germline V gene, CDR1 is MNHEY and CDR2 is SVGAGI.

Of note for this clonotype: A clone one base away is much larger, so this may be a read error. V is TRBV4-3 and J is TRBJ2-2; 7 positions agree with TRBD1. V shed 0 bases and J 5 bases; nucleotides not matched to a gene: 3. The CDR3 sequence is 15 residues long. Germline CDR1 is LGHNA and CDR2 is YSLEER. Here the CDR3 reads CASSQDDRVTGELFF. DNA of the CDR3: TGCGCCAGCAGCCAAGATGACAGGGTGACCGGGGAGCTGTTTTTT.

This clonotype occurred many times. V and J are TRBV13 and TRBJ2-7, with 8 bases identical to TRBD1. V gave up 5 bases and J gave up 4 bases; unmatched junction bases: 10. Germline V gives CDR1 PRHDT, CDR2 FYEKMQ (reference sequence). The CDR3 has 15 residues. CDR3 bases: TGTGCCAGCAGCCCCCGGACAGGGAAAGAGTACGAGCAGTACTTC. Its translation is CASSPRTGKEYEQYF. Drawing the rest from reference TRBV13 and TRBJ2-7, the complete variable domain is AAGVIQSPRHLIKEKRETATLKCYPIPRHDTVYWYQQGPGQDPQFLISFYEKMQSDKGSIPDRFSAQQFSDYHSELNMSSLELGDSALYFCASSPRTGKEYEQYFGPGTRLTVT.

This clonotype has ten or more counts. This chain joins TRBV27 and TRBJ2-3, with 9 bases identical to TRBD1. Germline loops: CDR1 MNHEY, CDR2 SMNVEV (reference sequence). V lost 5 bases, J lost 7 bases, and 10 bases stayed unmatched. CDR3 size: 15 residues. The CDR3 protein is CASSNGTGLLHTQYF. The DNA for the CDR3 is TGTGCCAGCAGTAACGGGACAGGGCTACTTCATACGCAGTATTTT.

This clonotype was seen a handful of times. This chain connects TRBV19 to TRBJ1-5; D remains ambiguous. This CDR3 is built from 14 residues. Germline V gene sequence: CDR1 LNHDA, CDR2 SQIVND (reference sequence). Trimming left V 4 bases short and J 1 base short, with 8 bases between. DNA for the CDR3: TGTGCCAGTAGTAAGGGCCCGAGCAATCAGCCCCAGCATTTT. Amino acid sequence: CASSKGPSNQPQHF.

The sample holds many counts of this clonotype. The chain employs TRBV7-2 and TRBJ2-7; 7 bases fit TRBD2. V shed 0 bases, J shed 7 bases, and the junction held 3 bases outside the gene matches. CDR1 and CDR2 from the germline V gene are SGHTA and FQGNSA. The CDR3 sequence is 13 residues long. The CDR3 DNA follows: TGTGCCAGCAGCTTAGCGCGCGGGGGTGAGCAGTACTTC. It yields the protein CASSLARGGEQYF. The variable domain in full, completed from reference TRBV7-2 and TRBJ2-7, reads GAGVSQSPSNKVTEKGKDVELRCDPISGHTALYWYRQSLGQGLEFLIYFQGNSAPDKSGLPSDRFSAERTGGSVSTLTIQRTQQEDSAVYLCASSLARGGEQYFGPGTRLTVT.

This clonotype occurred many times. The chain carries TRBV28 and TRBJ1-3, with D perhaps matching TRBD1 (6 bases). Germline CDR1 reads MDHEN; CDR2 reads SYDVKM. Between the trimmed V and J ends, which lost 3 bases and 2 bases, there was a span of 8 bases. The CDR3 spans 14 residues. DNA for the CDR3: TGTGCCAGCAGTTTCAGGGGTACTGGAAACACCATATATTTT. This codes for CASSFRGTGNTIYF.

The chain carries TRBV15 and TRBJ2-3; 9 bases are shared with TRBD2. The CDR3 covers 16 residues. Germline CDR1 and CDR2: LNHNV and YYDKDF (reference sequence). Trimming removed 0 bases from V and 6 bases from J; junction bases left unmatched: 7. The CDR3 coding sequence is TGTGCCACCAGCAGAGATTTGGCGGGAGGGAAGGATACGCAGTATTTT. Protein product: CATSRDLAGGKDTQYF.

The table lists this clonotype with a few counts. This chain links TRBV30 with TRBJ2-1; D might be TRBD2 (5 bases). CDR3 length: 13 residues. Germline loops: CDR1 GTSNPN, CDR2 SVGIG (reference sequence). The V end lost 4 bases, the J end lost 2 bases, and 9 bases lay between the germline ends. The CDR3 protein is CAWNDGTYNEQFF. The CDR3 DNA reads TGTGCCTGGAACGACGGGACCTACAATGAGCAGTTCTTC.

Details on this clonotype: Mismatch with germline at one junction end may stem from a read error. The genes are TRBV27 and TRBJ1-6; tentative D call: TRBD1 (6 bases). This CDR3 has 13 residues. Germline V lookup: CDR1 MNHEY, CDR2 SMNVEV (reference sequence). CDR3 in amino acids: CASSFQGYSPLHF. The DNA of the CDR3 is TGTGCCAGCAGTTTTCAGGGGTATTCGCCCCTCCACTTT.

Remarks on this clonotype: One end of the junction is discordant with germline, which a read error may explain. The CDR3 sequence is CSTRNRGNYGYTF. The CDR3 nucleotides read TGCAGTACTAGGAACAGGGGCAACTATGGCTACACCTTC. This chain joins TRBV20-1 and TRBJ1-2; the match to TRBD1 covers 7 bases. The CDR3 is 13 amino acids. CDR1 is DFQATT and CDR2 is SNEGSKA in the germline V gene (reference sequence).

A remark on this clonotype: A clone one base away is much larger, so this may be a read error. The CDR3 here is CASNPGNSGNTTYF. CDR3 nucleotide sequence: TGTGCCAGCAACCCGGGGAACTCTGGAAACACCACATATTTT. This chain links TRBV5-6 with TRBJ1-3; D call uncertain. Germline V gene lookup returns CDR1 SGHDT and CDR2 YYEEEE. The CDR3 consists of 14 residues.

The V gene is TRBV27, the J gene TRBJ2-1; 11 nucleotides match TRBD2. The CDR3 has 14 residues. Germline CDR1 and CDR2: MNHEY and SMNVEV (reference sequence). V dropped 4 bases and J dropped 9; count of bases not matched to a gene: 5. The CDR3 nucleotides are TGTGCCAGCAGTTCGGGACTAGCGGCTGGTGAGCAGTTCTTC. Its translation: CASSSGLAAGEQFF.

The table lists this clonotype with many counts. This rearrangement joins TRBV6-2 or TRBV6-3 to TRBJ2-5, with 8 bases lining up with TRBD2. After removal of 6 bases from V and 2 bases from J, the junction contained 8 bases not matched to a gene. Germline V gives CDR1 MNHEY, CDR2 SVGEGT. CDR3 size: 15 residues. Written as DNA, the CDR3 is TGTGCCAGCAGACGGATAGCGGGGCTTCAAGAGACCCAGTACTTC. Translation gives CASRRIAGLQETQYF.

The chain couples TRBV28 to TRBJ1-6; 8 positions match TRBD1. The CDR3 totals 18 residues. Germline-derived CDR1 and CDR2 are MDHEN and SYDVKM. V shed 4 bases, J shed 0 bases, and the junction held 8 bases outside the gene matches. CDR3 bases: TGTGCCAGCAGTTCCCCCCGGGACAGGAGCTCCTATAATTCACCCCTCCACTTT. It yields the protein CASSSPRDRSSYNSPLHF. The complete variable domain, with remaining parts taken from reference TRBV28 and TRBJ1-6, reads DVKVTQSSRYLVKRTGEKVFLECVQDMDHENMFWYRQDPGLGLRLIYFSYDVKMKEKGDIPEGYSVSREKKERFSLILESASTNQTSMYLCASSSPRDRSSYNSPLHFGNGTRLTVT.

This clonotype was counted between two and nine times. This sequence joins TRBV10-1 and TRBJ2-6, with 11 positions matching TRBD1. The V gene end was trimmed by 10 bases and the J gene end by 0 bases; junction bases not matched to a gene: 5. CDR1 is WNHNN, CDR2 SYGVQD, per germline (reference sequence). This CDR3 has 16 residues. Here the CDR3 DNA reads TGCGCCAATGTGGGACAGGGGGACTCTGGGGCCAACGTCCTGACTTTC. Translation gives CANVGQGDSGANVLTF.

Remarks on this clonotype: A junction boundary mismatches the germline segment, possibly from a read error. The rearrangement joins TRBV27 to TRBJ2-3; TRBD1 matches at 8 bases. CDR1 and CDR2 from the germline V gene are MNHEY and SMNVEV (reference sequence). This CDR3 comprises 15 residues. The CDR3 DNA follows: TGTGCCAGCTCCTCCGGGACAGGTTTCACAGGTACGCAGTATTTT. Translating it yields CASSSGTGFTGTQYF.